This paragraph reports one TCR beta chain. Antigen unknown. The data were obtained in a study of T cells in narcolepsy. Study-wide results and caveats: Autoreactive HCRT-specific and TRIB2-specific clonotypes were marked in same-patient CSF-versus-blood CD4+ comparisons.

The CDR3 has 13 residues. CDR1 is SGDLS and CDR2 is YYNGEE in the germline V gene. V lost 0 bases and J 8 bases, leaving 11 bases between the germline ends. TCRdb's copy holds only in-frame clones and misses some; the assay was immunoSEQ multiplex PCR. The sample lists 30,000 or so clones; over 75% were seen once. This chain connects TRBV9 to TRBJ1-2; tentatively, D is TRBD1 (6 bases). This clonotype was obtained from a human donor with narcolepsy. The material sequenced was CD45RA- memory CD4+ T cells from PBMCs. CDR3 in amino acids: CASSVVPGAGYTF. In DNA, the CDR3 is TGTGCCAGCAGCGTAGTCCCAGGGGCCGGCTACACCTTC.